One TCR beta chain is described in this entry. Its antigen is unidentified. This entry is derived from a study of cytomegalovirus exposure and HLA in healthy donors. V dropped 5 bases and J dropped 5 bases, with 7 bases sitting between them. This CDR3 contains 11 residues. The V gene's germline CDR1 is SGHNT and CDR2 YENEEA. A multiplex PCR was run with 60 Vbeta primers and 13 Jbeta primers. Sequencing was performed with immunoSEQ multiplex PCR; in TCRdb, only in-frame clones are kept and a portion is missing. The sample yields 200,000 to 250,000 clones, about 77% seen once. Study-level points and caveats: Productive status was seen about 90% or about 30% of the time for most TCR beta V segments in an earlier analysis. Cytomegalovirus status was reportedly diagnosed by the classifier with high sensitivity and specificity. The analysis excluded some indistinguishable V segments, including TRBV6-2 and TRBV6-3.

The rearrangement links TRBV11-3 to TRBJ2-7; D unresolved. This receptor was taken from a woman aged 25 to 39 in good health and CMV-seronegative. Sequenced: PBMCs. The CDR3 protein is CASSPSDEQYF. In nucleotides, the CDR3 is TGTGCCAGCAGCCCGAGCGACGAGCAGTACTTC.